This T cell receptor beta chain is drawn from a study of human thymus T cells. Surgeons resected thymus tissue during corrective heart surgery. As concerns this clone: Antigen specificity is unknown.

This CDR3 region has 18 residues. Germline CDR1 and CDR2: SGHTS and YDEGEE. With 4 bases clipped from V and 2 bases from J, the junction kept 13 bases outside the gene matches. General study points: There appeared to be biased usage of V and J genes in thymic and blood repertoires. Related research described thymic repertoires that were highly overlapping among unrelated individuals.

Libraries were prepared by immunoSEQ multiplex PCR; TCRdb keeps only in-frame clonotypes and omits some of them. The data contain 60,000 to 75,000 clones, 90% to 95% of them seen just once; the ten biggest clones take up about 0.03%. The source material was thymus tissue. This chain links TRBV5-8 with TRBJ2-4; 9 bases are a match to TRBD1. This receptor was obtained from a girl under three years old with a congenital heart defect but otherwise immunologically healthy. The CDR3 protein is CASSLEGQGSLSKNIQYF. The CDR3 DNA sequence: TGTGCCAGCAGCCTGGAGGGACAGGGTTCTCTTTCCAAAAACATTCAGTACTTC.